This T cell receptor (beta chain) was documented in a study of blood T cell repertoires in COVID-19. Study context: Samples taken during acute and convalescent COVID-19 were collected in the United States, Italy and Spain.

Per the original methods: Researchers report that nucleated cell counts were estimated from reference gene primer amplification. Profiling relied on immunoSEQ multiplex PCR, and the TCRdb table lists in-frame clones only, not all of them. The DNA was the basis for D and trimming; V, J and clone size are from that table. The data contain 99,000 or so clones, roughly four fifths of them singletons. The CDR3 length is 18 residues. V lost 4 bases to trimming and J lost 1 base; unmatched junction nucleotides: 14. Germline V gene sequence: CDR1 LGHNA, CDR2 YNFKEQ. The chain couples TRBV4-2 to TRBJ2-7; 9 bases agree with TRBD2. Sequencing used peripheral blood. This receptor was taken from a man aged 55 to 70 with acute or convalescent COVID-19. CDR3 DNA: TGTGCCAGCAGCCCAGCTCCCGGGCTAGCGGGGTCTTCCTACGAGCAGTACTTC. It encodes CASSPAPGLAGSSYEQYF.